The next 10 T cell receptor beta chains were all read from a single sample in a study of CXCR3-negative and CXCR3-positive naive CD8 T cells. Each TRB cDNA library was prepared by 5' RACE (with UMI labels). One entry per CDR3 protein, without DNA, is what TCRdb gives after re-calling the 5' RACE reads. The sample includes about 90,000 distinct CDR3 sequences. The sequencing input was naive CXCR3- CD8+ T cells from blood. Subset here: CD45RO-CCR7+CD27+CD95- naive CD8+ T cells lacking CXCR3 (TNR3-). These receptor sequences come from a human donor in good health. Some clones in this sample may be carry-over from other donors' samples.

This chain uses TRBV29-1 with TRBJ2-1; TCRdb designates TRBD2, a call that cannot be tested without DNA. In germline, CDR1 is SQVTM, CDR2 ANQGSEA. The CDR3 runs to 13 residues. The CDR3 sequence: CSALSGGAFGQFF.

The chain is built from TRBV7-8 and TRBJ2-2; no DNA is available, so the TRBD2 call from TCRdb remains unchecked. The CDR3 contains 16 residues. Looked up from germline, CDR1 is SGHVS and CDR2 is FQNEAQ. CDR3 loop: CASSSRLAGNTGELFF.

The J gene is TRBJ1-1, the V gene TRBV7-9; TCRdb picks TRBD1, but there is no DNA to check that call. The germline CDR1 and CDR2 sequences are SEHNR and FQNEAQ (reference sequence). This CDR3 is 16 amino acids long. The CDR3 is CASSLSGTGMNTEAFF.

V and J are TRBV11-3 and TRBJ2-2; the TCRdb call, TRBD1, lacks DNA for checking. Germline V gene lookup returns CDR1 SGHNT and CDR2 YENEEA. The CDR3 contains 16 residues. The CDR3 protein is CASSLRGQGDTGELFF.

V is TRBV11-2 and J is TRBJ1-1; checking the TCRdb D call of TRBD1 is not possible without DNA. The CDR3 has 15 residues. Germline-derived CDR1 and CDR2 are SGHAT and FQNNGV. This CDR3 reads CASSLVPQGGTEAFF.

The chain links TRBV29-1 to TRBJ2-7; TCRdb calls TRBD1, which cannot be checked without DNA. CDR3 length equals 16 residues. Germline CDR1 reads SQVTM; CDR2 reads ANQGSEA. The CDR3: CSVPGTGGSRNYEQYF.

Here the CDR3 reads CASSFYGGDVETQYF. The J gene is TRBJ2-5, the V gene TRBV5-1; TCRdb selects TRBD1, and the lack of DNA leaves this call unchecked. CDR1 is SGHRS and CDR2 is YFSETQ in the germline V gene. The CDR3 runs to 15 residues. The whole variable domain, filled in from reference TRBV5-1 and TRBJ2-5, reads KAGVTQTPRYLIKTRGQQVTLSCSPISGHRSVSWYQQTPGQGLQFLFEYFSETQRNKGNFPGRFSGRQFSNSRSEMNVSTLELGDSALYLCASSFYGGDVETQYFGPGTRLLVL.

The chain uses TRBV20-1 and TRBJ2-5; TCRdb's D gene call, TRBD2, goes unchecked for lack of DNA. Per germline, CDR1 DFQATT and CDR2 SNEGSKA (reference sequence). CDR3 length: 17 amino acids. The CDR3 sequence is CSARVEGGGGPRETQYF.

CDR3 sequence: CASSFRASGRGGFHEQYF. The gene calls are TRBV7-9 and TRBJ2-7; the D call of TRBD2 rests on TCRdb alone, since no DNA is present to check it. CDR3 length equals 18 residues. Germline V lookup: CDR1 SEHNR, CDR2 FQNEAQ (reference sequence).

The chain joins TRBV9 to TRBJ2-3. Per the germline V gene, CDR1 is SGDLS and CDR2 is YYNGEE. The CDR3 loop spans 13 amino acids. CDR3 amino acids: CASSVAGTDTQYF.